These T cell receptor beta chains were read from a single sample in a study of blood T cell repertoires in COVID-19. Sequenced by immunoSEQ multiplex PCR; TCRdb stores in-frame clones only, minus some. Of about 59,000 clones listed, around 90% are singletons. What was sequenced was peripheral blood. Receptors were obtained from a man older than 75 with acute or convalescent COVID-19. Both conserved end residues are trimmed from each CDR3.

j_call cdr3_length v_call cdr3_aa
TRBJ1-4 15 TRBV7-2 ASSLAAGGATNEKLF
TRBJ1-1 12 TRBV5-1 ASSRGQGNTEAF
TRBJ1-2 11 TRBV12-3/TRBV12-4 ASTQLPGGRYT
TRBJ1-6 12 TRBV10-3 AIRAGTLNSPLH
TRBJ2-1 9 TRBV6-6 ASRGGNEQF
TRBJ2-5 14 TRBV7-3 ASSLFGTGAQETQY
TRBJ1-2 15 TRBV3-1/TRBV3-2 ASSQVQSPWGDYGYT
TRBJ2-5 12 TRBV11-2 ASSKNSGQETQY
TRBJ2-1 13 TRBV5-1 ASSLDGSSYNEQF
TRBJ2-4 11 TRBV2 ASSGGQTNIQY
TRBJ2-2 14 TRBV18 ASSPTGTTNTGELF
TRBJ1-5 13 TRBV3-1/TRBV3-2 ASSQDRQGGQPQH
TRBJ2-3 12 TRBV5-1 ASSLGQNTDTQY
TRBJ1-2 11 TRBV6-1 ASSEAGGIGYT
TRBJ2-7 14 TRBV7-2 ASSPRTSGGAYEQY
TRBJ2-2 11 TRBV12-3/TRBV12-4 ASTRTETGELF
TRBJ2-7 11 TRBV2 ASSDVGAYEQY
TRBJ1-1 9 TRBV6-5 ASGRRREAF
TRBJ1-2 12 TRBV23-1 ASSQSAHNYGYT
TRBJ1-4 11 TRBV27 ASMRTGGEKLF
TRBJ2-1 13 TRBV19 ASSIGTGGYNEQF
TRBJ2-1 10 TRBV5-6 ASTAANNEQF
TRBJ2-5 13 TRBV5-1 ASSLAPGGTETQY
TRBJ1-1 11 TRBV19 ASTDRVDTEAF
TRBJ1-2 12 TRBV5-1 ASSLGQGLSGYT
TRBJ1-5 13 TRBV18 ASSPAGQGNQPQH
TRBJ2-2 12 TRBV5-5 ASSVTPGAGELF
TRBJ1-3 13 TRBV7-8 ASSLGTYSGNTIY
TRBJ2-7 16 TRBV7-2 ASSLAGYRTTGHAEQY
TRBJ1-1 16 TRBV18 ASSPLIQHSRMNTEAF
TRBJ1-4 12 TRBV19 ASSSTGTNEKLF
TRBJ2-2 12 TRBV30 AWSVLGRAGELF